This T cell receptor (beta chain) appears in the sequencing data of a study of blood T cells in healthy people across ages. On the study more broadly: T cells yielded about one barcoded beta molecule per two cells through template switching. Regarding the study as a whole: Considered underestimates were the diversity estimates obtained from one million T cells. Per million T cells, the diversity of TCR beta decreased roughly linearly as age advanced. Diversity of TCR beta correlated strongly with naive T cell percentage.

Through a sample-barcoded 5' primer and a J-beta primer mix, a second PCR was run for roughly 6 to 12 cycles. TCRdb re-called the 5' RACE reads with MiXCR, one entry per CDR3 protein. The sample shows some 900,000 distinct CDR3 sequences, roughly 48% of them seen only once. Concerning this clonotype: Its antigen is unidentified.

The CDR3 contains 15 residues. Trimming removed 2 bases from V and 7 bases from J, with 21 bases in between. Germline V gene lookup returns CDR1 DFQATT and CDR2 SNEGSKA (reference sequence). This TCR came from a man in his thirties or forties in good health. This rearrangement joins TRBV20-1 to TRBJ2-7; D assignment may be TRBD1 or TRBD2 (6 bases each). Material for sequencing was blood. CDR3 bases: TGCAGTGCTAGAAGGGGGGTCGTTCGCTACAATGAGCAGTACTTC. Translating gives CSARRGVVRYNEQYF.